The clone carrying this T cell receptor (beta chain) was seen repeatedly, ten times or more. The data stem from a study of regulatory T cells in long-lasting Graves disease. Researchers made TCR beta libraries by using iRepertoire HTBI primers and running Arm-PCR on CDR3 regions. In TCRdb, the multiplex PCR reads were re-called with MiXCR into one record per CDR3 protein. The profile shows hundreds of thousands of distinct CDR3 sequences, roughly 20% of them singletons. The CDR3 runs 14 residues. Trimming took off 2 bases at V and 1 base at J, with 8 bases between the two ends. Indicated time point: persistent/refractory GD, antithyroid drugs over 5 years with positive TRAb. RNA from PBMCs was the source of the TCR library.

The chain is built from TRBV12-3 or TRBV12-4 and TRBJ1-1, with D perhaps TRBD1 (5 bases). The receptor comes from a female donor with Graves disease. The starting material was peripheral blood mononuclear cells (PBMCs), obtained when the disease was refractory, from a patient treated with antithyroid drugs. CDR3 coding DNA: TGTGCCAGCAGTTTAATCGGGGGGAACACTGAAGCTTTCTTT. This encodes CASSLIGGNTEAFF.